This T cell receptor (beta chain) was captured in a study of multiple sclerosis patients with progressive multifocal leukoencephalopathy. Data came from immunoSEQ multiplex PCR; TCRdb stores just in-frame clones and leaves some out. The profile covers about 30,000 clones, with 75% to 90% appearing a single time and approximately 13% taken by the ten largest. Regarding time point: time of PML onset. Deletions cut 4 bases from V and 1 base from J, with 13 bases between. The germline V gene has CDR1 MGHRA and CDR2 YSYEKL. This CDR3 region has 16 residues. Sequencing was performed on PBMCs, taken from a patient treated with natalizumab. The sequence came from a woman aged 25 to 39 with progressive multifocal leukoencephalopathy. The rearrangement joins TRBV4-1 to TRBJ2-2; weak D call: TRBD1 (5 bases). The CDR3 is CASSPQRQQNTGELFF. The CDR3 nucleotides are TGCGCCAGCAGCCCTCAGAGACAGCAGAACACCGGGGAGCTGTTTTTT.